A single sample gave rise to the 22 T cell receptor beta chains below, sequenced in a study of T cells in Graves' hyperthyroidism and ophthalmopathy. TCR beta CDR3 region amplification was performed from RNA transcripts. The TCR CDR3 was amplified in a first-round RT-PCR using the HTBI primer set. One entry per CDR3 protein results from TCRdb running MiXCR on the multiplex PCR reads. The table includes some 690,000 distinct CDR3 sequences, 15% to 20% detected once. What was sequenced was blood. The origin of the receptors is a man aged 45-65 years with Graves' hyperthyroidism.

This clonotype is a singleton in its sample. This chain joins TRBV7-2 and TRBJ2-3; 7 bases line up with TRBD2. Germline values: CDR1 SGHTA, CDR2 FQGNSA. The CDR3 runs 19 residues. J gave up 4 bases and V 2 bases, and 18 bases lay outside the gene matches. The CDR3 is CASSLKRLRGGPRADTQYF. The CDR3 coding sequence is TGTGCCAGCAGCTTAAAAAGGCTTAGGGGAGGGCCTAGGGCAGATACGCAGTATTTT. The complete variable domain, with remaining parts taken from reference TRBV7-2 and TRBJ2-3, reads GAGVSQSPSNKVTEKGKDVELRCDPISGHTALYWYRQSLGQGLEFLIYFQGNSAPDKSGLPSDRFSAERTGGSVSTLTIQRTQQEDSAVYLCASSLKRLRGGPRADTQYFGPGTRLTVL.

This clonotype was observed a few times. The V gene is TRBV19, the J gene TRBJ2-3; 11 bases match TRBD2. Germline loops: CDR1 LNHDA, CDR2 SQIVND (reference sequence). CDR3 length: 13 amino acids. The trim removed 11 bases at V and 8 bases at J, leaving 9 bases unmatched. In DNA, the CDR3 is TGTGCCGCGAGAGGGCTAGCGGGAGGTACGCAGTATTTT. Protein product: CAARGLAGGTQYF. Looking up the rest from reference TRBV19 and TRBJ2-3 gives the full variable domain: DGGITQSPKYLFRKEGQNVTLSCEQNLNHDAMYWYRQDPGQGLRLIYYSQIVNDFQKGDIAEGYSVSREKKESFPLTVTSAQKNPTAFYLCAARGLAGGTQYFGPGTRLTVL.

This clonotype occurred a few times. V and J are TRBV7-2 and TRBJ1-5, with 7 bases identical to TRBD1. Germline V gene sequence: CDR1 SGHTA, CDR2 FQGNSA. The J segment lost 3 bases and the V segment lost 5 bases, leaving 7 bases of the junction unmatched. The length of the CDR3 is 15 residues. CDR3 in amino acids: CASSPHGQANQPQHF. The CDR3 nucleotides read TGTGCCAGCAGCCCACACGGACAGGCCAATCAGCCCCAGCATTTT.

This clonotype came up a few times. The chain uses TRBV5-1 and TRBJ2-3, with D perhaps matching TRBD1 (5 bases). This CDR3 contains 14 residues. In germline, CDR1 is SGHRS, CDR2 YFSETQ. The V end lost 6 bases, the J end lost 2 bases, and 13 bases lay between the germline ends. CDR3 sequence (DNA): TGCGCCAGCAAGAAAAGGGGCTACACAGATACGCAGTATTTT. This translates into CASKKRGYTDTQYF.

The chain is built from TRBV20-1 and TRBJ2-2; 7 bases align to TRBD1. The CDR3 runs 15 residues. Germline values: CDR1 DFQATT, CDR2 SNEGSKA (reference sequence). V lost 5 bases and J lost 0; bases outside the gene matches: 6. The CDR3 DNA is TGCAGTGCTTGGACAGGCCTCGCGAACACCGGGGAGCTGTTTTTT. Its protein product is CSAWTGLANTGELFF.

V is TRBV5-1 and J is TRBJ2-3, with 9 bases that match TRBD1. Germline CDR1 is SGHRS and CDR2 is YFSETQ. This CDR3 has 16 amino acids. The J segment lost 4 bases and the V segment lost 3 bases, leaving 9 bases of the junction unmatched. In DNA, the CDR3 is TGCGCCAGCAGCTCCCGGGACAGGGTTGATCCAGATACGCAGTATTTT. This sequence encodes CASSSRDRVDPDTQYF. Variable domain in full (rest from reference TRBV5-1 and TRBJ2-3): KAGVTQTPRYLIKTRGQQVTLSCSPISGHRSVSWYQQTPGQGLQFLFEYFSETQRNKGNFPGRFSGRQFSNSRSEMNVSTLELGDSALYLCASSSRDRVDPDTQYFGPGTRLTVL.

At least ten counts were recorded for this clonotype. CDR3 sequence (DNA): TGTGCCAGCAGGCTGCTCGAGCAGTACTTC. Translation: CASRLLEQYF. This chain connects TRBV2 to TRBJ2-7; D remains ambiguous. The ends were cut back, 6 bases at V and 6 bases at J, with 6 bases in the middle. The CDR3 consists of 10 residues. The germline gives CDR1 SNHLY, CDR2 FYNNEI.

A few counts support this clonotype. The genes are TRBV20-1 and TRBJ2-1; D unclear. This CDR3 region has 12 residues. V was cut by 4 bases and J by 7 bases, with 11 bases left in between. In germline, CDR1 is DFQATT, CDR2 SNEGSKA (reference sequence). CDR3 region: CSAINDGNEQFF. In DNA form, the CDR3 reads TGCAGTGCTATTAACGACGGTAATGAGCAGTTCTTC.

This clonotype was found many times. The chain carries TRBV27 and TRBJ2-3; 7 nucleotides align to TRBD1. This CDR3 is built from 16 residues. From germline, CDR1 is MNHEY and CDR2 SMNVEV (reference sequence). J lost 11 bases, V lost 0 bases, and 14 bases had no gene match. This CDR3 is CASSLSGSSSGQKQYF. The CDR3 bases are TGTGCCAGCAGTTTATCCGGTTCCTCCTCGGGACAGAAGCAGTATTTT.

CDR3 coding DNA: TGTGCCAGCAGTTTGCGGGAGTACACCGGGGAGCTGTTTTTT. Protein product: CASSLREYTGELFF. The chain couples TRBV28 to TRBJ2-2, with 7 bases identical to TRBD2. Germline assignment: CDR1 MDHEN and CDR2 SYDVKM. This CDR3 comprises 14 residues. V dropped 3 bases and J dropped 3; count of bases not matched to a gene: 1. The full variable domain, with the rest looked up from reference TRBV28 and TRBJ2-2, is DVKVTQSSRYLVKRTGEKVFLECVQDMDHENMFWYRQDPGLGLRLIYFSYDVKMKEKGDIPEGYSVSREKKERFSLILESASTNQTSMYLCASSLREYTGELFFGEGSRLTVL.

This clonotype was recorded many times. The CDR3 loop reads CASSPGGVARYNEQFF. The CDR3 nucleotides are TGTGCCAGCAGCCCAGGGGGGGTAGCCCGCTACAATGAGCAGTTCTTC. The V call is TRBV11-2, the J call TRBJ2-1; D is tentatively TRBD1 or TRBD2 (7 bases each). This CDR3 has 16 amino acids. Trimming took off 5 bases at V and 3 bases at J, with 17 bases between the two ends. CDR1 is SGHAT, CDR2 FQNNGV, per germline.

The chain joins TRBV3-1 to TRBJ1-5, with D possibly TRBD1 on 5 matching bases. Trimming removed 3 bases at V and 7 bases at J, with 13 bases between. Germline V gene lookup returns CDR1 LGHDT and CDR2 YNNKEL (reference sequence). The length of the CDR3 is 14 residues. Here the CDR3 reads CASSQDQGNQPQHF. CDR3 DNA sequence: TGTGCCAGCAGCCAGGATCAGGGTAACCAGCCCCAGCATTTT.

This clonotype was seen a handful of times. The chain carries TRBV30 and TRBJ2-1; D uncertain. Trimming removed 2 bases from V and 9 bases from J, with 11 bases in between. This CDR3 region has 12 residues. Germline V CDR1 and CDR2: GTSNPN, SVGIG (reference sequence). CDR3 DNA: TGTGCCTGGAGTTATGACTTCGGTGAGCAGTTCTTC. As protein: CAWSYDFGEQFF.

This clonotype was seen at least ten times. The V gene is TRBV7-9, the J gene TRBJ2-5; D is possibly TRBD2 (6 bases). Germline V gene lookup returns CDR1 SEHNR and CDR2 FQNEAQ (reference sequence). The length of the CDR3 is 15 residues. V lost 2 bases, J lost 2 bases, and 12 bases lay in between. The DNA of the CDR3 is TGTGCCAGCAGCTTACTCGGGACTCTACAAGAGACCCAGTACTTC. Translating gives CASSLLGTLQETQYF. Drawing the rest from reference TRBV7-9 and TRBJ2-5, the complete variable domain is DTGVSQNPRHKITKRGQNVTFRCDPISEHNRLYWYRQTLGQGPEFLTYFQNEAQLEKSRLLSDRFSAERPKGSFSTLEIQRTEQGDSAMYLCASSLLGTLQETQYFGPGTRLLVL.

This clonotype was picked up a small number of times. The chain combines TRBV19 with TRBJ1-1; no clear D gene. Germline CDR1 reads LNHDA; CDR2 reads SQIVND (reference sequence). The CDR3 extends over 10 amino acids. Trimming removed 9 bases at V and 6 bases at J, with 8 bases between. CDR3 protein: CASPGPEAFF. The CDR3 region has the DNA TGTGCCAGCCCCGGGCCTGAAGCTTTCTTT.

In its sample, this clonotype was seen many times. The rearrangement links TRBV6-5 to TRBJ2-7; 10 nucleotides align to TRBD2. V shed 2 bases and J 0 bases; nucleotides not matched to a gene: 10. The CDR3 consists of 18 residues. In germline, CDR1 is MNHEY, CDR2 SVGAGI. The CDR3 DNA is TGTGCCAGCAGTTACGAGACTAGCGGGCCTTCGAGCTCCTACGAGCAGTACTTC. Its protein product is CASSYETSGPSSSYEQYF.

The rearrangement joins TRBV19 to TRBJ2-3, with D possibly TRBD2 on 6 matching bases. Deletions cut 3 bases from V and 1 base from J, with 11 bases between. Germline V CDR1 and CDR2: LNHDA, SQIVND (reference sequence). The CDR3 spans 15 residues. The CDR3 bases are TGTGCCAGTAGTATGAATCCTAGCGGCACAGATACGCAGTATTTT. Its protein is CASSMNPSGTDTQYF. The full variable domain, in which reference TRBV19 and TRBJ2-3 provide the parts outside the CDR3, is DGGITQSPKYLFRKEGQNVTLSCEQNLNHDAMYWYRQDPGQGLRLIYYSQIVNDFQKGDIAEGYSVSREKKESFPLTVTSAQKNPTAFYLCASSMNPSGTDTQYFGPGTRLTVL.

This clonotype was counted ten times or more. This rearrangement joins TRBV19 to TRBJ1-4; no reliable D call. Per the germline V gene, CDR1 is LNHDA and CDR2 is SQIVND (reference sequence). V gave up 3 bases and J gave up 7 bases, with 18 bases separating them. This CDR3 has 16 residues. The DNA of the CDR3 is TGTGCCAGTAGTATTCGGGTGTCTGTTTCGGCTGAAAAACTGTTTTTT. Its protein is CASSIRVSVSAEKLFF.

This clonotype has at least ten counts. The rearrangement uses TRBV5-1 and TRBJ2-5, with 7 bases identical to TRBD1. CDR3 size: 12 residues. From germline, CDR1 is SGHRS and CDR2 YFSETQ. J gave up 9 bases and V 0 bases, and 2 bases lay outside the gene matches. CDR3 in DNA: TGCGCCAGCAGCTTGGTCCAGGGGGCCCAGTACTTC. This translates into CASSLVQGAQYF. The whole variable domain, filled in from reference TRBV5-1 and TRBJ2-5, reads KAGVTQTPRYLIKTRGQQVTLSCSPISGHRSVSWYQQTPGQGLQFLFEYFSETQRNKGNFPGRFSGRQFSNSRSEMNVSTLELGDSALYLCASSLVQGAQYFGPGTRLLVL.

Comment on this clonotype: As the CDR3 is not closed by the conserved phenylalanine or tryptophan, this likely results from a read error. V usage is TRBV27 and J usage is TRBJ1-5; possible D gene TRBD1, 6 bases. Germline V gene sequence: CDR1 MNHEY, CDR2 SMNVEV (reference sequence). This CDR3 has 17 amino acids. Between the trimmed V and J ends, which lost 6 bases and 6 bases, there was a span of 24 bases. The CDR3 DNA follows: TGTGCCAGCAGCAAGATCCAGGGGCGCAGTGGGGCTCAGCCCCAGCATCTT. Its translation: CASSKIQGRSGAQPQHL.

This clonotype has ten or more counts. V usage is TRBV3-1 and J usage is TRBJ2-7, with D possibly being TRBD1 or TRBD2 (6 bases each). Germline V gene lookup returns CDR1 LGHDT and CDR2 YNNKEL (reference sequence). The CDR3 has 16 amino acids. V was cut by 1 base and J by 0 bases, with 13 bases left in between. This CDR3 reads CASSQGWGAVSYEQYF. The CDR3 bases are TGTGCCAGCAGCCAAGGGTGGGGGGCGGTCTCCTACGAGCAGTACTTC.

The chain couples TRBV5-1 to TRBJ2-7; 8 nucleotides match TRBD1. The ends lost 1 base at V and 3 bases at J; junction bases unmatched: 6. CDR3 size: 15 residues. Germline V gene lookup returns CDR1 SGHRS and CDR2 YFSETQ. CDR3 in amino acids: CASSLRAGGVYEQYF. The CDR3 DNA reads as TGCGCCAGCAGCTTGCGCGCAGGGGGCGTCTACGAGCAGTACTTC.